This TCR beta chain was recorded in a study of cytomegalovirus exposure and HLA in healthy donors. The study's findings and limits: In vitro data verified three CMV-associated chains as specific for CMV antigens.

PCR used 60 Vbeta primers and 13 Jbeta primers. This table comes from immunoSEQ multiplex PCR, and its TCRdb copy is limited to in-frame clones, with some not included. The sample includes roughly 100,000 clones, approximately 14% of them seen just once. A note on this clone: Antigen specificity is unknown.

The CDR3 sequence is 15 residues long. With 0 bases clipped from V and 0 bases from J, the junction kept 2 bases outside the gene matches. Germline V CDR1 and CDR2: SGDLS, YYNGEE. Sequencing was carried out using PBMCs. The sequence was obtained from a female donor in good health and CMV-seronegative. This rearrangement joins TRBV9 to TRBJ1-1; 7 positions agree with TRBD1. The chain's CDR3 is CASSVGGTVNTEAFF. The CDR3 coding sequence is TGTGCCAGCAGCGTAGGGGGGACAGTGAACACTGAAGCTTTCTTT.